The source of this T cell receptor (beta chain) is a study of response to subunit inactivated influenza vaccine. Overall study results and limits: It was suggested by the authors that few new T cells are recruited by each seasonal influenza vaccination.

The CDR3 totals 16 residues. V gave up 3 bases and J gave up 5 bases, with 17 bases separating them. Germline V gene data show CDR1 as SGDLS and CDR2 as YYNGEE. This clonotype was detected many times. Its antigen remains unknown. MiXCR was run by TCRdb on the RT-PCR reads, yielding one entry per CDR3 protein. The sample records fewer than 600,000 distinct CDR3 sequences, approximately 7.8% being singletons. This clonotype originated in a man between 50 and 75 years old who received an inactivated influenza vaccine. Material: PBMCs from blood, obtained less than 30 months after vaccination. The J gene is TRBJ2-2, the V gene TRBV9, with D tentatively TRBD1 or TRBD2 (5 bases each). CDR3 residues: CASSGRESRVTGELFF. CDR3 DNA: TGTGCCAGCAGCGGACGGGAATCCAGGGTAACCGGGGAGCTGTTTTTT.